This note documents a single TCR beta chain sequence. Its antigen remains unidentified. Germline V gene data show CDR1 as SGHRS and CDR2 as YFSETQ. CDR3 length: 20 residues. Unmatched junction bases numbered 17, after V lost 0 bases and J lost 4 bases. TCRdb independently ran MiXCR on the reads; one entry per CDR3 protein. This sample has 150,000 to 200,000 distinct CDR3 sequences, with about 21% found just once. This sample is drawn from a study of T cell repertoires in cytomegalovirus infection. Study-level information: It was the public TCR beta signatures that indicated both CMV infection and matching HLA type. General study points: The cumulative frequency of public TCR beta families identified carriers of CMV plus the relevant HLA. HLA-C-restricted, CMV-specific TCR beta clonotypes were dominant ex vivo.

This rearrangement joins TRBV5-1 to TRBJ2-5; 11 bases are shared with TRBD2. Sequencing used PBMCs. This TCR was recovered from a human donor in good health (CMV status not recorded). Some clones in this sample may be carry-over from other donors' samples. CDR3 residues: CASSLGLRRGPGLAGETQYF. In nucleotides, the CDR3 is TGCGCCAGCAGCTTGGGCCTACGCAGGGGCCCAGGACTAGCGGGAGAGACCCAGTACTTC.